The T cell receptor (beta chain) described here comes from a study of cytomegalovirus exposure and HLA in healthy donors. This CDR3 has 14 residues. V gave up 4 bases and J gave up 6 bases, with 14 bases separating them. Germline V gene data show CDR1 as SGHRS and CDR2 as YFSETQ. The PCR employed 60 Vbeta primers together with 13 Jbeta primers. The protocol was immunoSEQ multiplex PCR, while the TCRdb copy is restricted to in-frame clones and leaves out a portion. This sample has around 200,000 clones; 83% occur once, and the top ten carry 1.6%. The specimen sequenced was PBMCs. V and J are TRBV5-1 and TRBJ1-3, with unresolved D. The receptor was derived from a man aged 45-65 years in good health and CMV-seronegative. The CDR3 nucleotides are TGCGCCAGCAGCCCGGATAGGAGTTTAAACACCATATATTTT. It yields the protein CASSPDRSLNTIYF. Complete variable domain (other parts from reference TRBV5-1 and TRBJ1-3): KAGVTQTPRYLIKTRGQQVTLSCSPISGHRSVSWYQQTPGQGLQFLFEYFSETQRNKGNFPGRFSGRQFSNSRSEMNVSTLELGDSALYLCASSPDRSLNTIYFGEGSWLTVV.